The 6 T cell receptor beta chains presented below share a single source sample, sequenced in a study of cytomegalovirus exposure and HLA in healthy donors. PCR was performed using 60 Vbeta and 13 Jbeta primers. The table came from immunoSEQ multiplex PCR; TCRdb's copy has only in-frame clones and leaves some out. The repertoire holds some 140,000 clones, with roughly 83% as singletons. The sample comprised PBMCs. These receptors originate from a female donor in good health and CMV-seronegative.

CDR3 region: CASSIAALASYEQYF. The CDR3 nucleotides are TGTGCCAGTAGTATTGCAGCGCTGGCGTCCTACGAGCAGTACTTC. The rearrangement joins TRBV19 to TRBJ2-7; D not certain. CDR1 is LNHDA and CDR2 is SQIVND in the germline V gene (reference sequence). This CDR3 comprises 15 residues. Trimming shortened V by 3 bases and J by 1 base, and 13 bases separated the two germline ends.

This chain joins TRBV30 and TRBJ1-2, with a weak D call TRBD1 (6 bases). CDR3 length: 13 residues. V was pared by 3 bases and J by 4 bases, with 12 bases between. The germline V gene has CDR1 GTSNPN and CDR2 SVGIG (reference sequence). In DNA form, the CDR3 reads TGTGCCTGGAGAGTAAGGGGGATCTATGGCTACACCTTC. This sequence encodes CAWRVRGIYGYTF.

Written as DNA, the CDR3 is TGTGCCAGCAGTTTCGCGGGACTAGAAACAGATACGCAGTATTTT. Amino acid sequence: CASSFAGLETDTQYF. The chain carries TRBV27 and TRBJ2-3; 8 bases line up with TRBD2. The ends lost 3 bases at V and 3 bases at J; junction bases unmatched: 5. The germline V gene encodes CDR1 MNHEY and CDR2 SMNVEV (reference sequence). This CDR3 comprises 15 residues.

This clone appeared a few times. The J gene is TRBJ1-2, the V gene TRBV9, with 7 nucleotides matching TRBD1. Looked up from germline, CDR1 is SGDLS and CDR2 is YYNGEE. Trimming cost V 4 bases and J 2 bases; bases outside gene matches: 8. This CDR3 has 15 residues. CDR3 in DNA: TGTGCCAGCAGCTCCAGACAGGGAGAGAACTATGGCTACACCTTC. Translating it yields CASSSRQGENYGYTF.

This clone was detected only a few times. V and J are TRBV30 and TRBJ1-1; 7 positions match TRBD1. V was clipped by 3 bases and J by 7 bases; unmatched bases: 8. This CDR3 contains 13 residues. From germline, CDR1 is GTSNPN and CDR2 SVGIG (reference sequence). CDR3 nucleotides: TGTGCCTGGAGCCCCCCTACAGGGGATGAAGCTTTCTTT. Amino acid sequence: CAWSPPTGDEAFF. Complete variable domain (other parts from reference TRBV30 and TRBJ1-1): SQTIHQWPATLVQPVGSPLSLECTVEGTSNPNLYWYRQAAGRGLQLLFYSVGIGQISSEVPQNLSASRPQDRQFILSSKKLLLSDSGFYLCAWSPPTGDEAFFGQGTRLTVV.

J is TRBJ1-2 and V is TRBV29-1; D is ambiguous. Germline CDR1 and CDR2: SQVTM and ANQGSEA. V was shortened by 4 bases and J by 3 bases, with 12 bases between the two germline ends. CDR3 length: 13 residues. CDR3 sequence reads: CSVVRGSDYGYTF. Written as DNA, the CDR3 is TGCAGCGTTGTTCGAGGTTCGGACTATGGCTACACCTTC.